This T cell receptor beta chain was recovered during a study of CD8 T cells in ankylosing spondylitis. Study-wide points: Ankylosing spondylitis blood seemed to carry a telltale TCR beta motif made of roughly eight highly homologous variants.

CDR3 length: 14 amino acids. With 6 bases removed from V and 1 base from J, the gap between germline ends came to 13 bases. Germline V lookup: CDR1 SGHRS, CDR2 YFSETQ. Comment on this clonotype: Its antigen remains unknown.

The authors made TCR beta libraries by quantitative 5'-RACE with molecular barcodes. TCRdb fed the 5' RACE reads into MiXCR, producing one record per CDR3 protein. The profile shows over 400,000 distinct CDR3 sequences, roughly a quarter of them singletons. This receptor was taken from a male donor with ankylosing spondylitis. The specimen sequenced was blood, either unsorted or a sorted T cell fraction (not recorded which). The rearrangement uses TRBV5-1 and TRBJ1-1; D possibly corresponds to TRBD1 (5 bases). The CDR3, as DNA: TGCGCCAGCAAACAAGACAGAGGGAACACTGAAGCTTTCTTT. Translated, it gives CASKQDRGNTEAFF.